This T cell receptor (beta chain) stems from a study of blood T cell repertoires in COVID-19. Study-level information: Donors in the United States, Italy and Spain gave samples during acute or convalescent COVID-19. PBMCs, B-cell-depleted T cells, or T cells provided the cDNA or gDNA that made up the material.

The CDR3 loop spans 15 amino acids. Trimming cost V 4 bases and J 4 bases; bases outside gene matches: 7. Germline loops: CDR1 SGHRS, CDR2 YFSETQ. Original analysis: Estimates of nucleated cell counts were drawn from the amplification of reference gene primers. Clones were read by immunoSEQ multiplex PCR, and TCRdb kept only the in-frame ones, dropping some. For V, J and clone size, that table is used; D and trimming come from the DNA. The sample carries about 200,000 clones, about 90% recorded once. The V gene is TRBV5-1, the J gene TRBJ2-7; 11 positions agree with TRBD1. This sequence was found in a man aged 50-59 years with acute or convalescent COVID-19. Sequences were obtained from peripheral blood. The CDR3 nucleotides are TGCGCCAGCAGCACCGGACAGGGGGCTGCTTACGAGCAGTACTTC. This codes for CASSTGQGAAYEQYF.